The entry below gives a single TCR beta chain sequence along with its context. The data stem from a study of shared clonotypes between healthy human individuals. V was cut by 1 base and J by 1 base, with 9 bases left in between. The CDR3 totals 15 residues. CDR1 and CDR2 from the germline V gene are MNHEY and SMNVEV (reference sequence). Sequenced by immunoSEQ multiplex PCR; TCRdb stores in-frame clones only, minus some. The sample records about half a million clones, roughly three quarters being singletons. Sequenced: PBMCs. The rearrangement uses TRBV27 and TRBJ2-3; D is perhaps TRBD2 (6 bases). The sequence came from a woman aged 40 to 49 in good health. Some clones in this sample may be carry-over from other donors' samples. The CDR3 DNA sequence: TGTGCCAGCAGTTTATTAGCTAGCGGCACAGATACGCAGTATTTT. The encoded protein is CASSLLASGTDTQYF.